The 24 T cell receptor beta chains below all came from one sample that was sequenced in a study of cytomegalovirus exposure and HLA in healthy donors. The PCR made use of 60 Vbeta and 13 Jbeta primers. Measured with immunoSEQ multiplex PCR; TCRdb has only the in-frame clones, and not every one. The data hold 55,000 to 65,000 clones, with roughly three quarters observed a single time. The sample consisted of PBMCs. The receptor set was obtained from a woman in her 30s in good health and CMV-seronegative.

CDR3: CASSIWTSSYEQYF. CDR3 bases: TGTGCCAGCAGCATCTGGACAAGCTCCTACGAGCAGTACTTC. This sequence joins TRBV7-9 and TRBJ2-5, with D maybe TRBD1 (5 bases). With the DNA end fitting TRBJ2-7 better, the J assignment may be wrong. CDR1 and CDR2 from the germline V gene are SEHNR and FQNEAQ (reference sequence). The CDR3 sequence is 14 residues long.

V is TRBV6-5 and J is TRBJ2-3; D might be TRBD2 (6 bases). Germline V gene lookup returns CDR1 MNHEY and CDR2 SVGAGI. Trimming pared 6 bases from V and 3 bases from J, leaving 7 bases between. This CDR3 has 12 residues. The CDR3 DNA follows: TGTGCCAGCAGCGGGACTACAGATACGCAGTATTTT. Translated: CASSGTTDTQYF.

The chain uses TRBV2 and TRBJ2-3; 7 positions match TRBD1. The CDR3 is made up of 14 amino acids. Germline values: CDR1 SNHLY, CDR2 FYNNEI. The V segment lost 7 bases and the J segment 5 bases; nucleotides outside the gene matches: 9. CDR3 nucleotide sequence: TGTGCCAGCACCAAAGGGGGCAAGGGAGATACGCAGTATTTT. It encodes CASTKGGKGDTQYF.

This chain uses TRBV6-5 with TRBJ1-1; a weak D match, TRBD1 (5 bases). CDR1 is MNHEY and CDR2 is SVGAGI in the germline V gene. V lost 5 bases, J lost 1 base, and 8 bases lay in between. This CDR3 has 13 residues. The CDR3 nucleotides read TGTGCCAGCAGTCGTGGACAGAACACTGAAGCTTTCTTT. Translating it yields CASSRGQNTEAFF.

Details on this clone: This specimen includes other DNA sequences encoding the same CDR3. This CDR3 is CASSAGSGTKNTEAFF. The DNA of the CDR3 is TGTGCCAGCAGTGCCGGTTCCGGGACAAAGAACACTGAAGCTTTCTTT. The chain has TRBV27 and TRBJ1-1; perhaps TRBD1 as D (6 bases). CDR3 length equals 16 residues. Germline V lookup: CDR1 MNHEY, CDR2 SMNVEV (reference sequence). With 5 bases removed from V and 1 base from J, the gap between germline ends came to 17 bases.

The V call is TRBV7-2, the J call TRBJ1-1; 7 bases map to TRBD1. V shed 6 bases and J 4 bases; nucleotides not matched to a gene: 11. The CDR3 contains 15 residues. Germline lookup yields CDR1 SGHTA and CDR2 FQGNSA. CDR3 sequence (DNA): TGTGCCAGCAGTCCACGAGCTAGGGGGCTCACTGAAGCTTTCTTT. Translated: CASSPRARGLTEAFF.

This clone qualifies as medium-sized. CDR3: CASSPAGANTGELFF. The CDR3 DNA reads TGTGCCAGCAGTCCAGCGGGGGCGAACACCGGGGAGCTGTTTTTT. The chain links TRBV6-5 to TRBJ2-2, with TRBD2 matching over 8 bases. CDR3 length: 15 residues. CDR1 and CDR2 from the germline V gene are MNHEY and SVGAGI. Trimming took 5 bases from V and 0 from J; bases not matched to a gene: 2.

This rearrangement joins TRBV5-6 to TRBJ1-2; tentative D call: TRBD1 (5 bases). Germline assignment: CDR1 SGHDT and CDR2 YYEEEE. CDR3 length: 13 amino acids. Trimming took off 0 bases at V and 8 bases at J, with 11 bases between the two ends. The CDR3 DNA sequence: TGTGCCAGCAGCTTGGGCAGGGAAATGGGCTACACCTTC. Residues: CASSLGREMGYTF.

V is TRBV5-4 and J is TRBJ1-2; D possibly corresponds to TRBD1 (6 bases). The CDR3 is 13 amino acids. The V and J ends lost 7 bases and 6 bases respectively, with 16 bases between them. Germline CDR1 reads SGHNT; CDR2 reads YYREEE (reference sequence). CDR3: CASETGIEDGYTF. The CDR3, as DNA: TGTGCCAGCGAAACAGGGATAGAAGATGGCTACACCTTC.

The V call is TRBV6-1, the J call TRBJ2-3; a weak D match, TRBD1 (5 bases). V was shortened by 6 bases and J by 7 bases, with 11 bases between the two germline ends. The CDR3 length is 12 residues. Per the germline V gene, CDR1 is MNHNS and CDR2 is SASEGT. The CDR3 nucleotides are TGTGCCAGCAGGGACGACAGCAATACGCAGTATTTT. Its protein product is CASRDDSNTQYF.

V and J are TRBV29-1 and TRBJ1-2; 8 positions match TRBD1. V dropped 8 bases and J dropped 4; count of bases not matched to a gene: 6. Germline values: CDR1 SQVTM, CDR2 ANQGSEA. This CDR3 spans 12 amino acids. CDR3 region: CSTSGGGYGYTF. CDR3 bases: TGCAGCACCTCAGGGGGCGGCTATGGCTACACCTTC.

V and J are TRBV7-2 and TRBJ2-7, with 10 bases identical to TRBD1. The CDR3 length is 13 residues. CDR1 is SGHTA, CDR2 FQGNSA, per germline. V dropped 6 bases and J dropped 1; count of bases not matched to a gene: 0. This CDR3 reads CASRGQGSYEQYF. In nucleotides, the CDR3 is TGTGCCAGCAGGGGACAGGGGTCCTACGAGCAGTACTTC.

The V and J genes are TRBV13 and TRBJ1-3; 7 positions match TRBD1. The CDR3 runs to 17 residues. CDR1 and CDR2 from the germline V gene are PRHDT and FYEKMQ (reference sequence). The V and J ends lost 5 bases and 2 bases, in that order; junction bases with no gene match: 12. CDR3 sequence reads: CASSTRVQGEAGNTIYF. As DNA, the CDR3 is TGTGCCAGCAGCACCAGGGTTCAGGGGGAAGCTGGAAACACCATATATTTT.

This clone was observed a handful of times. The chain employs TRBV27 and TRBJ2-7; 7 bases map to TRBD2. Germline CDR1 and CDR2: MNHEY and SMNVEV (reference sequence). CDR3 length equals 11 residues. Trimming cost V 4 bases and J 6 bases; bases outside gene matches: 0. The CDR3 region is CASSSGGEQYF. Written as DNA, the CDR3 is TGTGCCAGCAGTTCGGGGGGCGAGCAGTACTTC.

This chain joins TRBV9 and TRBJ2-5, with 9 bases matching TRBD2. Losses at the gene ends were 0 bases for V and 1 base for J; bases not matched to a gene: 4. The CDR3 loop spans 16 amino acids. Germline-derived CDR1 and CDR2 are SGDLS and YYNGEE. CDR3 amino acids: CASSVAAGGFQETQYF. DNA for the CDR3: TGTGCCAGCAGCGTAGCGGCGGGAGGGTTCCAAGAGACCCAGTACTTC.

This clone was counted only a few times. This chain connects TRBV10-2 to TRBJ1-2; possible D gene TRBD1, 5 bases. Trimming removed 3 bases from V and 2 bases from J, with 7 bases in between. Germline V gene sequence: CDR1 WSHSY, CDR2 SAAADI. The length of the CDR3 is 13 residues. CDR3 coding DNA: TGCGCCAGCAGTGAACAGGCAAACTATGGCTACACCTTC. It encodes CASSEQANYGYTF.

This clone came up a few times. For the CDR3, the DNA is TGTGCCAGCAGTGACTCCTGGCGGGACCCGAGGGCTTTCTTT. Translation: CASSDSWRDPRAFF. The rearrangement uses TRBV6-4 and TRBJ1-1; D is possibly TRBD1 (5 bases). The germline CDR1 and CDR2 sequences are MRHNA and SNTAGT. Trimming stripped 0 bases from V and 11 bases from J, with 16 bases between. The CDR3 spans 14 residues.

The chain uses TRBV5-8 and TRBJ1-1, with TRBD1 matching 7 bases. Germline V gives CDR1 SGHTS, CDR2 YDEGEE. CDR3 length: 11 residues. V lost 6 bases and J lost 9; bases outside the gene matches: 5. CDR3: CASNRDSQAFF. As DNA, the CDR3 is TGTGCCAGCAACCGGGACAGCCAAGCTTTCTTT.

CDR3 in amino acids: CASSLLGGGNTGELFF. The CDR3, as DNA: TGTGCCAGCAGCTTGTTAGGCGGGGGGAACACCGGGGAGCTGTTTTTT. The chain is built from TRBV7-9 and TRBJ2-2; 7 nucleotides match TRBD2. The CDR3 contains 16 residues. Germline assignment: CDR1 SEHNR and CDR2 FQNEAQ (reference sequence). J lost 1 base, V lost 3 bases, and 5 bases had no gene match.

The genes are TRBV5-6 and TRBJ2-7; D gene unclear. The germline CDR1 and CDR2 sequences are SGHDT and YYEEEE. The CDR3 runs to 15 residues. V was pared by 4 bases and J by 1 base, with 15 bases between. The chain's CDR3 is CASSEHLRQSYEQYF. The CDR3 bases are TGTGCCAGCAGCGAGCATCTAAGACAATCCTACGAGCAGTACTTC.

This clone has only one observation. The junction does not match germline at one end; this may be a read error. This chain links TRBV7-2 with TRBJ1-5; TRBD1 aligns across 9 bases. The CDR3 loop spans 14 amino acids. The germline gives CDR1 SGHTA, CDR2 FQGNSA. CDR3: CASSSRQGGQPQHF. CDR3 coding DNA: TGTGCTAGCAGCTCTAGACAGGGGGGGCAGCCCCAGCATTTT.

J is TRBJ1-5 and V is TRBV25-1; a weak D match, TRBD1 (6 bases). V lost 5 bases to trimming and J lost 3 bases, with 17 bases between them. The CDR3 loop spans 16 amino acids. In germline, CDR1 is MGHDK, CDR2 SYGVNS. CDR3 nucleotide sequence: TGTGCCAGCAGTATCGGGGGGCAAGTTTACAATCAGCCCCAGCATTTT. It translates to CASSIGGQVYNQPQHF.

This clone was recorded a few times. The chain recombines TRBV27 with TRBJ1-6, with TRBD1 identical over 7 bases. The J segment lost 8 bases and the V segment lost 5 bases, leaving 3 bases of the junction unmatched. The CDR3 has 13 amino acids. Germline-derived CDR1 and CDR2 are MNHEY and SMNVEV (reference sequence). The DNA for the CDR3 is TGTGCCAGCAGTCACAGGGGATATTCACCCCTCCACTTT. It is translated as CASSHRGYSPLHF.

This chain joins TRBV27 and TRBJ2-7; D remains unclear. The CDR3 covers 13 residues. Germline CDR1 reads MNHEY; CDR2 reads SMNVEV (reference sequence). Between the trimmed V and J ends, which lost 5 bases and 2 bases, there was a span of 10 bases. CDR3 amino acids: CASSLTPTYEQYV. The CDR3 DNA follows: TGTGCCAGCAGTCTGACACCCACCTACGAGCAGTACGTC.